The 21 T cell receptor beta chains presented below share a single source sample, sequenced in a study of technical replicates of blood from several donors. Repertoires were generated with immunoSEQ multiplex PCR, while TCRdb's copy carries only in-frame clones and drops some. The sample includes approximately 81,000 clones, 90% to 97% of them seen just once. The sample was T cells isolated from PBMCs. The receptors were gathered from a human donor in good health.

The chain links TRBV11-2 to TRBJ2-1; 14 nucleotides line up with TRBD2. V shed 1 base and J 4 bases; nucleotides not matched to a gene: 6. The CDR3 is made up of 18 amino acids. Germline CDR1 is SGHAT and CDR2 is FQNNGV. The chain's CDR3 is CASSLVPTSGGGYNEQFF. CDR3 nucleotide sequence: TGTGCCAGCAGCTTAGTCCCGACTAGCGGGGGGGGATACAATGAGCAGTTCTTC.

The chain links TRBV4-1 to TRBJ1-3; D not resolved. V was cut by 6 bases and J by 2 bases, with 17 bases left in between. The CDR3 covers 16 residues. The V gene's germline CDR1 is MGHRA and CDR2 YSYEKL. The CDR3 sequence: CASRHPGSGAGNTIYF. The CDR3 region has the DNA TGCGCCAGCAGGCACCCCGGATCGGGAGCTGGAAACACCATATATTTT.

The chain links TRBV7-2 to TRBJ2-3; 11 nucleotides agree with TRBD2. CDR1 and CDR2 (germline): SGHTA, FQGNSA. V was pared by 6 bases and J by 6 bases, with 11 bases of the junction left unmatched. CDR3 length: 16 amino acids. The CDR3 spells CASRFTGLADSDTQYF. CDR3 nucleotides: TGTGCCAGCAGGTTTACGGGACTAGCGGACTCCGATACGCAGTATTTT.

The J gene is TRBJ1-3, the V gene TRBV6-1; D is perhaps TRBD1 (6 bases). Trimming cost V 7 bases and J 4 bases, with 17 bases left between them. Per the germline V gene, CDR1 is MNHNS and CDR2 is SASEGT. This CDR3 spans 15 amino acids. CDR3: CASTIRGGEGNTIYF. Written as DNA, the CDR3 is TGTGCCAGCACCATACGAGGGGGGGAAGGAAACACCATATATTTT.

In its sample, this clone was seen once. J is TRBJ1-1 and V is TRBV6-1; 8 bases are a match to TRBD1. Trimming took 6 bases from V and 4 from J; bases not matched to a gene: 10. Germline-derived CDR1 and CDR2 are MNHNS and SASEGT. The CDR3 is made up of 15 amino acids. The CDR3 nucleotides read TGTGCCAGCAGCCCTTTACAGGGGGTTGGCACTGAAGCTTTCTTT. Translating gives CASSPLQGVGTEAFF.

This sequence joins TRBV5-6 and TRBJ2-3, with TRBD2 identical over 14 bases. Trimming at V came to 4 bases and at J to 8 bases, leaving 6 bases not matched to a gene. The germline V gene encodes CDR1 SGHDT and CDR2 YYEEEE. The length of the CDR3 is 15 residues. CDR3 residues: CASSRGLAGVITQYF. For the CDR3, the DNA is TGTGCCAGCAGCCGGGGACTAGCGGGAGTAATTACGCAGTATTTT.

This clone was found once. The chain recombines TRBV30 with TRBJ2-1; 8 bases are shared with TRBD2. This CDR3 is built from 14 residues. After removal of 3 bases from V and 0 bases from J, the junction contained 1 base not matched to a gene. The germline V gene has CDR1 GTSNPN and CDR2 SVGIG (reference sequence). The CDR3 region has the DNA TGTGCCTGGAGACGGGGGGGCTCCTACAATGAGCAGTTCTTC. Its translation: CAWRRGGSYNEQFF.

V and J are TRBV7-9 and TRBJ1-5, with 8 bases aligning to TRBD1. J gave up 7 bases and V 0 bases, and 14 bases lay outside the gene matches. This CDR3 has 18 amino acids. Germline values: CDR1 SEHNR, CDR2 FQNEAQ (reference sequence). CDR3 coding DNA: TGTGCCAGCAGCTTAGCGTCAGGACCCGGGACAGGAGGCCAGCCCCAGCATTTT. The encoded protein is CASSLASGPGTGGQPQHF.

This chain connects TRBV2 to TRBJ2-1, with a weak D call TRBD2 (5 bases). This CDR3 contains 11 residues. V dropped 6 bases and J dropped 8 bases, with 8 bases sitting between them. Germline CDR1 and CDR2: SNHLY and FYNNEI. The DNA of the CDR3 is TGTGCCAGCAGGGGAGAGGATGAGCAGTTCTTC. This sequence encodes CASRGEDEQFF.

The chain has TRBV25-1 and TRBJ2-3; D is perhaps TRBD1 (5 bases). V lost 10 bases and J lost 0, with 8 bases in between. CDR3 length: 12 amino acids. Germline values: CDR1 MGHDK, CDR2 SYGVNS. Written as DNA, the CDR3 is TGTGCCACAGACAGTAGCACAGATACGCAGTATTTT. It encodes CATDSSTDTQYF.

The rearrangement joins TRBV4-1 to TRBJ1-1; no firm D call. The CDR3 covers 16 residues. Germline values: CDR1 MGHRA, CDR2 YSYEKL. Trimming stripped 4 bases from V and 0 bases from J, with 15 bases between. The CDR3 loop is CASSRTREFMNTEAFF. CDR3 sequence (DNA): TGCGCCAGCAGCCGAACTAGAGAGTTCATGAACACTGAAGCTTTCTTT.

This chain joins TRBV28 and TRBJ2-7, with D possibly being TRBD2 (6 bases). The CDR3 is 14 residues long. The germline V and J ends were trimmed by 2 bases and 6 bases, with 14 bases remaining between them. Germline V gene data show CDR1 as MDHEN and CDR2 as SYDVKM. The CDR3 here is CASSLSRVSGEQYF. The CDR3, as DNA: TGTGCCAGCAGTTTAAGTCGCGTTAGCGGCGAGCAGTACTTC.

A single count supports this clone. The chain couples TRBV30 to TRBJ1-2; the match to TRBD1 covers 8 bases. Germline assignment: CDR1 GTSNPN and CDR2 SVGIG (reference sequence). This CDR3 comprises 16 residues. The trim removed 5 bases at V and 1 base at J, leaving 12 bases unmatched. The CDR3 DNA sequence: TGTGCCTGGGCTAGATCGACAGGGGCGTATAACTATGGCTACACCTTC. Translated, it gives CAWARSTGAYNYGYTF.

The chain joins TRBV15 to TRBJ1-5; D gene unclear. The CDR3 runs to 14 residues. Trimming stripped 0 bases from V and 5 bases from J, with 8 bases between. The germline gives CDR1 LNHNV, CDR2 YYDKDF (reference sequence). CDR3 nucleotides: TGTGCCACCAGCAGAGATCTAGGAGATCAGCCCCAGCATTTT. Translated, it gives CATSRDLGDQPQHF. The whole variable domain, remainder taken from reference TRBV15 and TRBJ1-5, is DAMVIQNPRYQVTQFGKPVTLSCSQTLNHNVMYWYQQKSSQAPKLLFHYYDKDFNNEADTPDNFQSRRPNTSFCFLDIRSPGLGDTAMYLCATSRDLGDQPQHFGDGTRLSIL.

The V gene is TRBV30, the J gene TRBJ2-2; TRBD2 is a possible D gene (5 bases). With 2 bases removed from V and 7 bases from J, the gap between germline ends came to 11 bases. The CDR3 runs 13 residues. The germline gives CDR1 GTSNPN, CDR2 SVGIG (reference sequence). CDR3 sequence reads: CAWSQGLDGELFF. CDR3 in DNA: TGTGCCTGGAGTCAAGGACTTGACGGGGAGCTGTTTTTT.

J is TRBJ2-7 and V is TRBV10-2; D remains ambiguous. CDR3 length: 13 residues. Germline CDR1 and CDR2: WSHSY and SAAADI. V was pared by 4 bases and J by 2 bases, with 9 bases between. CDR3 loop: CASSGAETYEQYF. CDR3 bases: TGCGCCAGCAGTGGAGCCGAAACCTACGAGCAGTACTTC.

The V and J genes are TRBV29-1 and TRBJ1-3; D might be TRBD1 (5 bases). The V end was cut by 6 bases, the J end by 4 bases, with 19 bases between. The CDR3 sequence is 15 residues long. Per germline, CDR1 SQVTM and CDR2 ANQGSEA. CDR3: CSVSGGGTSGNTIYF. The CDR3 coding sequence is TGCAGCGTCTCCGGTGGGGGGACCTCAGGAAACACCATATATTTT.

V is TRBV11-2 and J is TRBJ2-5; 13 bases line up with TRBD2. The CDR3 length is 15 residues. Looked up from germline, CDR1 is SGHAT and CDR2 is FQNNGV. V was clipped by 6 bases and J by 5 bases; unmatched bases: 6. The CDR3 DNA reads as TGTGCCAGCAGAACTAGCGGGAGGGGTCGGGAGACCCAGTACTTC. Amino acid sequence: CASRTSGRGRETQYF.

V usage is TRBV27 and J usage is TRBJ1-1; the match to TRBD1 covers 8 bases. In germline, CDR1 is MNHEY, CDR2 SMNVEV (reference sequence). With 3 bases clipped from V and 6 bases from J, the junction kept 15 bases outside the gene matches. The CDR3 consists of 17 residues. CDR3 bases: TGTGCCAGCAGTTTTTCAGGACAGGGAAGATTTGACGCTGAAGCTTTCTTT. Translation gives CASSFSGQGRFDAEAFF.

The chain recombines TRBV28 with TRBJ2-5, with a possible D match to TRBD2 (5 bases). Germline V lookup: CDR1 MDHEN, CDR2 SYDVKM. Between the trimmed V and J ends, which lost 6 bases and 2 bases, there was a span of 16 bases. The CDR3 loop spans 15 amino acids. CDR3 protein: CASRKWSGEQETQYF. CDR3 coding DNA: TGTGCCAGCAGAAAGTGGAGCGGAGAACAAGAGACCCAGTACTTC.

The CDR3 loop is CASSSMRQGSGEKLFF. For the CDR3, the DNA is TGTGCCAGCAGCTCAATGAGACAGGGCTCGGGCGAAAAACTGTTTTTT. The rearrangement uses TRBV11-3 and TRBJ1-4, with TRBD1 matching over 7 bases. The CDR3 is 16 amino acids. CDR1 and CDR2 from the germline V gene are SGHNT and YENEEA. The V segment lost 4 bases and the J segment 8 bases; nucleotides outside the gene matches: 13.